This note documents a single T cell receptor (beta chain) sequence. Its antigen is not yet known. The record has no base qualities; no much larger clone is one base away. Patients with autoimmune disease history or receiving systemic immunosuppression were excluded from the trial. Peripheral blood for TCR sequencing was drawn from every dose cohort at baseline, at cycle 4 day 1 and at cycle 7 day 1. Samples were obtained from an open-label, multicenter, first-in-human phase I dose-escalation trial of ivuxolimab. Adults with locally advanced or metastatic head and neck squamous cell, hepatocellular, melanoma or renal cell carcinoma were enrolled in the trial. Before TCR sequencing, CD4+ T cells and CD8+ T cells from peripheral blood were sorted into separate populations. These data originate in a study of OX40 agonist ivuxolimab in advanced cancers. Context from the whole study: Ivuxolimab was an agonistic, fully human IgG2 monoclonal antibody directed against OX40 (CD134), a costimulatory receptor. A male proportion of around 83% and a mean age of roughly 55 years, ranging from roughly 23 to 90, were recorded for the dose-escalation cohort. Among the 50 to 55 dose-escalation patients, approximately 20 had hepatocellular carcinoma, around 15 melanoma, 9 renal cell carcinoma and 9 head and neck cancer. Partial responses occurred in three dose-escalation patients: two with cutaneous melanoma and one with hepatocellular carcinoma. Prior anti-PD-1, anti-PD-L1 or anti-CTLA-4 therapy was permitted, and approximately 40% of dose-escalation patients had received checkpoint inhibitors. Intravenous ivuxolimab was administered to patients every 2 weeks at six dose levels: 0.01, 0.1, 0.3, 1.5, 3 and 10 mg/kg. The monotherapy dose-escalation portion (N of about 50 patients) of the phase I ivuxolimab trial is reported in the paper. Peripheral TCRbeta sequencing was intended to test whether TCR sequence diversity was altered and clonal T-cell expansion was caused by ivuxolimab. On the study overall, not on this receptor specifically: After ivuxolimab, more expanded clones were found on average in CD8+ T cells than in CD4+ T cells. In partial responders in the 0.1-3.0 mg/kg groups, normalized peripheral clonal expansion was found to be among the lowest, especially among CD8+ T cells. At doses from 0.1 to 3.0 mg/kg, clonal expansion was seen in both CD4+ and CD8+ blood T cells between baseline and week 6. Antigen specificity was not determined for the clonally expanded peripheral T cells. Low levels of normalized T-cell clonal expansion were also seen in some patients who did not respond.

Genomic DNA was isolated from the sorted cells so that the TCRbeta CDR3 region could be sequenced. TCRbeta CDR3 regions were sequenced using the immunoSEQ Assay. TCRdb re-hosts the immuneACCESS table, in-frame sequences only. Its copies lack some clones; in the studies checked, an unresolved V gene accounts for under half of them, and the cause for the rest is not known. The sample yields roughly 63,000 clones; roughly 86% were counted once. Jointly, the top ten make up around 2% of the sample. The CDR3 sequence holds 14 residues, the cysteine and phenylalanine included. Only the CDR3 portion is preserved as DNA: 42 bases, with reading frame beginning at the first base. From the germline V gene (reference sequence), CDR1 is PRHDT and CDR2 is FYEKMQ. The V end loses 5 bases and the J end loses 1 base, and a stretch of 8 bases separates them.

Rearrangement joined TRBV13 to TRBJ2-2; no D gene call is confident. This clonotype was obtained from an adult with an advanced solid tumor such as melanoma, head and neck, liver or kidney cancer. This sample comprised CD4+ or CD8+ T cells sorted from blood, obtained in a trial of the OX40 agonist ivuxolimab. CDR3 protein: CASSILKNTGELFF. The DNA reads TGTGCCAGCAGCATCCTGAAGAACACCGGGGAGCTGTTTTTT.